Listed below are T cell receptor beta chains from one sample, sequenced in a study of OX40 agonist ivuxolimab in advanced cancers. Assay: immunoSEQ multiplex PCR; the TCRdb copy retains only in-frame clones and omits some. The repertoire holds tens of thousands of clones, roughly nine tenths seen once, with roughly 0.99% in the top ten. This sample comprised CD4+ or CD8+ T cells sorted from blood, obtained in a trial of the OX40 agonist ivuxolimab. These receptors were taken from an adult with an advanced solid tumor such as melanoma, head and neck, liver or kidney cancer. Each CDR3 is given with its conserved first and last residue. The D gene is left open where the match is weak. Clone size is shown for a subset of rows, as once, few, many or a class of expanded clone.

d_call	clone_size	v_call	j_call	cdr3_nt	cdr3_aa
-	-	TRBV19	TRBJ2-5	TGTGCCAGTAGTCCCACAGGGACAGAGACCCAGTACTTC	CASSPTGTETQYF
-	-	TRBV5-5	TRBJ2-6	TGTGCCAGCAGCTTGGCCGTGGGGAGTGGGGCCAACGTCCTGACTTTC	CASSLAVGSGANVLTF
-	-	TRBV10-3	TRBJ2-5	TGTGCCATCAGTGCGGGGACTTCAGGGGAGACCCAGTACTTC	CAISAGTSGETQYF
-	-	TRBV5-1	TRBJ2-3	TGCGCCAGCAGCCCTGCCGGGGCGGGTAGCACAGATACGCAGTATTTT	CASSPAGAGSTDTQYF
-	-	TRBV29-1	TRBJ2-3	TGCAGCGCGGGACATCCTAGGAGCACAGATACGCAGTATTTT	CSAGHPRSTDTQYF
TRBD1	-	TRBV7-2	TRBJ1-2	TGTGCCAGCAGCGGACTTGCCCGACAGGGGCGGGGCTACACCTTC	CASSGLARQGRGYTF
-	-	TRBV7-9	TRBJ2-5	TGTGCCAGCAGCCTAACAGGGCATGGCCAAGAGACCCAGTACTTC	CASSLTGHGQETQYF
TRBD2	-	TRBV7-8	TRBJ2-1	TGTGCCAGCAGCCTGGGCCTGGGACTAGCGGGAGGGCCGTACGAGCAGTTCTTC	CASSLGLGLAGGPYEQFF
-	-	TRBV27	TRBJ1-4	TGTGCCAGCACCCCTACCCCGGGGACAACTAATGAAAAACTGTTTTTT	CASTPTPGTTNEKLFF
TRBD1	-	TRBV28	TRBJ2-3	TGTGCCAGCAGGGGACAGGGGCTTTTTGCTACAGATACGCAGTATTTT	CASRGQGLFATDTQYF
-	once	TRBV4-2	TRBJ2-1	TGTGCCAGCAGCCAAGTGACTGGCTCCTACAATGAGCAGTTCTTC	CASSQVTGSYNEQFF
-	-	TRBV25-1	TRBJ2-5	TGTGCCAGCAGTGAATTTTCGAGGGAGACCCAGTACTTC	CASSEFSRETQYF
-	-	TRBV13	TRBJ1-3	TGTGCCAGCAAAAGAGACGGATCTGGAAACACCATATATTTT	CASKRDGSGNTIYF
TRBD1	once	TRBV7-2	TRBJ1-1	TGTGCCAGCAGCTTAGGAGGGACAGCCAAAATTCAAGCTTTCTTT	CASSLGGTAKIQAFF
-	-	TRBV5-1	TRBJ2-3	TGCGCCAGCAGGGATCTAGCGCAGAGCACAGATACGCAGTATTTT	CASRDLAQSTDTQYF
-	-	TRBV11-3	TRBJ1-6	TGTGCCAGCAGTCGGACGGGGAATTCACCCCTCCACTTT	CASSRTGNSPLHF
TRBD1	-	TRBV25-1	TRBJ2-5	TGTGCCAGCAGTGACTCGAGGGGGCAGTACCAAGAGACCCAGTACTTC	CASSDSRGQYQETQYF
-	-	TRBV11-1	TRBJ2-5	TGTGCCAGCAGCTTAGGGACCCATCGAGAGGAGACCCAGTACTTC	CASSLGTHREETQYF
TRBD1	-	TRBV4-3	TRBJ1-4	TGCGCCAGCAGCCAAGATGATTTGACAGGGGAAAAACTGTTTTTT	CASSQDDLTGEKLFF
-	few	TRBV4-2	TRBJ1-2	TGTGCCAGCAGCCAAGGGGGGCAGGGATTGATAGAACTCGGCTACACCTTC	CASSQGGQGLIELGYTF
-	-	TRBV20-1	TRBJ2-7	TGCAGTGCACCGGACACCTCCCTAAAGTACTTC	CSAPDTSLKYF
TRBD2	-	TRBV6-5	TRBJ2-1	TGTGCCAGCAAACGGGGGCCTAGCGGGAGTCATGAGCAGTTCTTC	CASKRGPSGSHEQFF
TRBD2	-	TRBV4-2	TRBJ2-1	TGTGCCAGCAGCCAAAGGAACGGCGGGAGGGGTAATGAGCAGTTCTTC	CASSQRNGGRGNEQFF
-	-	TRBV7-2	TRBJ2-7	TGTGCCAGCAGCTTTGCGGCAACCTCCTCCTACGAGCAGTACTTC	CASSFAATSSYEQYF
TRBD1	-	TRBV19	TRBJ2-1	TGTGCCAGTAGTGCCAGACAGGGGGCAGTGCGTAATGAGCAGTTCTTC	CASSARQGAVRNEQFF
-	-	TRBV7-2	TRBJ1-1	TGTGCCAGCAGCTTCGGACGGTTGAACACTGAAGCTTTCTTT	CASSFGRLNTEAFF
TRBD1	-	TRBV6-1	TRBJ1-3	TGTGCCAGCAGTGAATATCCAGGGGGCTCTGGAAACACCATATATTTT	CASSEYPGGSGNTIYF
TRBD1	-	TRBV16	TRBJ1-3	TGTGCCACCACCCGGACAGGGCAAGGAAACACCATATATTTT	CATTRTGQGNTIYF
-	-	TRBV9	TRBJ1-2	TGTGCCAGCAGCGTAGACGGAGATAGCTACACCTTC	CASSVDGDSYTF
TRBD2	-	TRBV7-2	TRBJ2-1	TGTGCCAGCAGCCCCATTTCCGGGGGGTACAATGAGCAGTTCTTC	CASSPISGGYNEQFF
TRBD1	-	TRBV2	TRBJ1-4	TGTGCCAGCAGCCGGGACAGATCAACTAATGAAAAACTGTTTTTT	CASSRDRSTNEKLFF
TRBD2	-	TRBV10-3	TRBJ2-3	TGTGCCATCAGGAACGGACTAGCGGGACTATCAGATACGCAGTATTTT	CAIRNGLAGLSDTQYF
-	-	TRBV6-6	TRBJ2-7	TGTGCCAGCAGTTACCGGGGACCCTTGGCCGAGCAGTACTTC	CASSYRGPLAEQYF
TRBD2	-	TRBV11-3	TRBJ2-5	TGTGCCAGCAGCCCCGGACTAGCGGGGCTCCAAGAGACCCAGTACTTC	CASSPGLAGLQETQYF
-	-	TRBV5-6	TRBJ1-1	TGTGCCAGCAGCTCACCATACAGTCGAGCTTTCTTT	CASSSPYSRAFF
-	few	TRBV6-4	TRBJ2-7	TGTGCCAGCAGCGAGGGACGGGTCTACTCCTACGAGCAGTACTTC	CASSEGRVYSYEQYF
-	-	TRBV6-5	TRBJ2-3	TGTGCCAGCAGTTATAGGGGGACAGATACGCAGTATTTT	CASSYRGTDTQYF
TRBD1	-	TRBV5-5	TRBJ2-7	TGTGCCAGCAGCAATAGACAGGGGCGGACCTACGAGCAGTACTTC	CASSNRQGRTYEQYF
-	-	TRBV2	TRBJ2-5	TGTGCCAGCACCATGGGGGAGACCCAGTACTTC	CASTMGETQYF
TRBD1	-	TRBV5-1	TRBJ2-7	TGCGCCAGCAGCTCCAGGGGGAGCGGCCTCGAGCAGTACTTC	CASSSRGSGLEQYF
-	-	TRBV6-1	TRBJ2-2	TGTGCCAGCAGGGCCTACACCGGGGAGCTGTTTTTT	CASRAYTGELFF
-	-	TRBV2	TRBJ1-5	TGTGCCAGCAGCCAGGGGCAGGATCAGCCCCAGCATTTT	CASSQGQDQPQHF
-	-	TRBV18	TRBJ2-5	TGTGCCAGCTCACCGGACGGGAGTAGGGAGACCCAGTACTTC	CASSPDGSRETQYF
-	-	TRBV19	TRBJ1-1	TGTGCCATAATGACAGAAGGATATGAAGCTTTCTTT	CAIMTEGYEAFF
-	once	TRBV7-3	TRBJ2-2	TGTGCCAGCAGCTTCGGGGACGGGGAGCTGTTTTTT	CASSFGDGELFF
TRBD2	-	TRBV7-2	TRBJ2-7	TGTGCCAGCAGCTTATCCCGGGCCCTTAGCGGGGGGTCCTACGAGCAGTACTTC	CASSLSRALSGGSYEQYF
-	-	TRBV7-3	TRBJ2-3	TGTGCCAGCAGCCGGTTCAGAGCTAGCACAGATACGCAGTATTTT	CASSRFRASTDTQYF
TRBD2	few	TRBV6-5	TRBJ2-7	TGTGCCAGCAGACCGGGACTAGTCGCCTACGAGCAGTACTTC	CASRPGLVAYEQYF
-	-	TRBV27	TRBJ1-1	TGTGCCAGCAGTTCCCCCCGGGGTGGTCGTACTGAAGCTTTCTTT	CASSSPRGGRTEAFF
-	-	TRBV25-1	TRBJ2-5	TGTGCCAGCAGTGAAAATGCCCGAGCCCAAGAGACCCAGTACTTC	CASSENARAQETQYF
-	-	TRBV7-3	TRBJ2-5	TGTGCCAGCAGCCCCGACAGTTTCCAGTACTTC	CASSPDSFQYF
-	-	TRBV10-3	TRBJ2-2	TGTGCCATCACTTCGGGGGCTGGGACCGTCGCCGGGGAGCTGTTTTTT	CAITSGAGTVAGELFF
TRBD1	-	TRBV19	TRBJ2-1	TGTGCCAGTAGTGACAGGGGTGACAATGAGCAGTTCTTC	CASSDRGDNEQFF
-	-	TRBV28	TRBJ2-7	TGTGCCAGCAGTTTATTGGGGTATAGCTCCTACGAGCAGTACTTC	CASSLLGYSSYEQYF
TRBD1	-	TRBV5-6	TRBJ2-3	TGTGCCAGCAGCTTTTATTGGGACAGGAGCACAGATACGCAGTATTTT	CASSFYWDRSTDTQYF